This entry is about one T cell receptor beta chain. An end of the junction differs from the germline gene, which may be a read error. Germline values: CDR1 GTSNPN, CDR2 SVGIG (reference sequence). The CDR3 runs 15 residues. The source of the sample is a study of prognosis after radiotherapy for stage I lung cancer. The TCR beta CDR3 region was amplified from genomic DNA, with two rounds of multiplex PCR being used for the amplification. The authors ran first-round PCR with primers specific to each TRBV and TRBJ gene. TCRdb used MiXCR to reprocess the multiplex PCR reads, holding one entry per CDR3 protein. The repertoire holds some 34,000 distinct CDR3 sequences, with 25% to 40% as singletons.

The input for sequencing was PBMCs, taken before or after stereotactic body radiation therapy (not recorded which). This receptor was taken from a donor aged 50 or older with non-small cell lung cancer. The rearrangement links TRBV30 to TRBJ2-2; no definite D call. The CDR3 bases are TGTGCCTGGAGTGGGAGATTGACGAACACCGTGGAGCTGTTTTTT. Protein sequence: CAWSGRLTNTVELFF.